A selection of T cell receptor beta chains follows, all from one sample in a study of metastatic and nonmetastatic thyroid tumors. TCRdb reprocessed the PCR reads using MiXCR. The sample holds around 41,000 clones, roughly 13% seen once. Sequencing was carried out using blood. These receptors came from a female donor with papillary thyroid cancer or a benign thyroid nodule (not recorded which). Some clones in this sample may be carry-over from other donors' samples. Both conserved end residues are part of each CDR3. The D gene is left open where the match is weak. Size tells how often a clone was seen (once, few, many) or the class of an expanded clone, and some rows leave it out.

J gene: TRBJ2-1; V gene: TRBV5-1; D gene: NA; clone size: many; CDR3 DNA: TGCGCCAGCAGCCCGGGCGCTGCAGGGGTGTACAATGAGCAGTTCTTC; CDR3 protein: CASSPGAAGVYNEQFF
J gene: TRBJ2-7; V gene: TRBV28; D gene: NA; clone size: many; CDR3 DNA: TGTGCCAGCAGTTTAACCGGTTTTAGCGAGCAGTACTTC; CDR3 protein: CASSLTGFSEQYF
J gene: TRBJ1-2; V gene: TRBV6-1; D gene: TRBD1; clone size: NA; CDR3 DNA: TGTGCCAGCAGAAGACAGGGCTCTTGGTATGGCTACACCTTC; CDR3 protein: CASRRQGSWYGYTF
J gene: TRBJ1-2; V gene: TRBV20-1; D gene: TRBD1; clone size: NA; CDR3 DNA: TGCAGTGCTAAGGGGGCCGGTGGCTACACCTTC; CDR3 protein: CSAKGAGGYTF
J gene: TRBJ1-4; V gene: TRBV4-1; D gene: NA; clone size: many; CDR3 DNA: TGCGCCAGCAGCCTTTTGGACTTTAATGAAAAACTGTTTTTT; CDR3 protein: CASSLLDFNEKLFF
J gene: TRBJ2-7; V gene: TRBV12-3/TRBV12-4; D gene: TRBD2; clone size: NA; CDR3 DNA: TGTGCCAGCAGTGTAAACCCAGCGGGAGAGCCGTACTTC; CDR3 protein: CASSVNPAGEPYF
J gene: TRBJ1-1; V gene: TRBV10-1; D gene: NA; clone size: many; CDR3 DNA: TGCGCCAGCAGCCCCGTCATGAACACTGAAGCTTTCTTT; CDR3 protein: CASSPVMNTEAFF
J gene: TRBJ2-2; V gene: TRBV2; D gene: NA; clone size: many; CDR3 DNA: TGTGCCAGCAGTCCCGAGAACACCGGGGAGCTGTTTTTT; CDR3 protein: CASSPENTGELFF
J gene: TRBJ2-7; V gene: TRBV28; D gene: NA; clone size: NA; CDR3 DNA: TGTGCCAGCAGTTGGGGAAAGGGTTACTACGAGCAGTACTTC; CDR3 protein: CASSWGKGYYEQYF
J gene: TRBJ2-7; V gene: TRBV12-3/TRBV12-4; D gene: NA; clone size: few; CDR3 DNA: TGTGCCAGCACCCCGACAGGATACGAGCAGTACTTC; CDR3 protein: CASTPTGYEQYF
J gene: TRBJ2-3; V gene: TRBV6-1; D gene: NA; clone size: few; CDR3 DNA: TGTGCCAGCAGCCACTCATACACAGATACGCAGTATTTT; CDR3 protein: CASSHSYTDTQYF
J gene: TRBJ1-4; V gene: TRBV20-1; D gene: NA; clone size: many; CDR3 DNA: TGCAGTGCAGCCCTCCCCACTACATGGGGGGAAAAACTGTTTTTT; CDR3 protein: CSAALPTTWGEKLFF
J gene: TRBJ2-1; V gene: TRBV24-1; D gene: TRBD2; clone size: NA; CDR3 DNA: TGTGCCGCCAGTGATTTGCCCTGGCGGGAGTACAGTGAGCAGTTCTTC; CDR3 protein: CAASDLPWREYSEQFF
J gene: TRBJ1-2; V gene: TRBV6-1; D gene: NA; clone size: medium-sized; CDR3 DNA: TGTGCCAGCAGGGACAGAGCTAACCTCTATGGCTACACCTTC; CDR3 protein: CASRDRANLYGYTF
J gene: TRBJ2-7; V gene: TRBV30; D gene: NA; clone size: NA; CDR3 DNA: TGTGCCTGGATCCGGGGTGGGGTCCCCCCCTACGAGCAGTACTTC; CDR3 protein: CAWIRGGVPPYEQYF
J gene: TRBJ2-1; V gene: TRBV28; D gene: NA; clone size: medium-sized; CDR3 DNA: TGTGCCAGCAGTTTGGGGAGTTTCTACAATGAGCAGTTCTTC; CDR3 protein: CASSLGSFYNEQFF
J gene: TRBJ2-3; V gene: TRBV5-1; D gene: NA; clone size: once; CDR3 DNA: TGCGCCAGCAGCTTATCCTTCGGGGCAGCCGCGGTCGGTAGCACAGATACGCAGTATTTT; CDR3 protein: CASSLSFGAAAVGSTDTQYF
J gene: TRBJ2-1; V gene: TRBV10-3; D gene: TRBD2; clone size: few; CDR3 DNA: TGTGCCATCAGTTTGTCGACTAGCGGGGCTTACAATGAGCAGTTCTTC; CDR3 protein: CAISLSTSGAYNEQFF
J gene: TRBJ1-2; V gene: TRBV19; D gene: NA; clone size: many; CDR3 DNA: TGTGCCAGTAGCCGCCTTGACAGAGCGCTTAGCTACACCTTC; CDR3 protein: CASSRLDRALSYTF
J gene: TRBJ1-3; V gene: TRBV4-1; D gene: NA; clone size: many; CDR3 DNA: TGCGCCAGCAGCCAAGATGAGAGTCTCCCCGGAAACACCATATATTTT; CDR3 protein: CASSQDESLPGNTIYF
J gene: TRBJ2-4; V gene: TRBV25-1; D gene: NA; clone size: many; CDR3 DNA: TGTGCCAGCAGTGCCCCGGGCCTTAAAAACATTCAGTACTTC; CDR3 protein: CASSAPGLKNIQYF
J gene: TRBJ2-7; V gene: TRBV27; D gene: NA; clone size: many; CDR3 DNA: TGTGCCAGCAGCCAACAGGGAAAGTACGAGCAGTACTTC; CDR3 protein: CASSQQGKYEQYF
J gene: TRBJ2-7; V gene: TRBV5-1; D gene: TRBD1; clone size: many; CDR3 DNA: TGCGCCAGCAGCTTTCCCCAGGGGGAAGGGGAGCAGTACTTC; CDR3 protein: CASSFPQGEGEQYF
J gene: TRBJ1-1; V gene: TRBV12-3/TRBV12-4; D gene: TRBD1; clone size: many; CDR3 DNA: TGTGCCAGCAGTCCAAACGACAGGGTAGGGACTGAAGCTTTCTTT; CDR3 protein: CASSPNDRVGTEAFF
J gene: TRBJ2-3; V gene: TRBV20-1; D gene: NA; clone size: many; CDR3 DNA: TGCAGTTCATCACGATATGGGGGGATCTCTAGCACAGATACGCAGTATTTT; CDR3 protein: CSSSRYGGISSTDTQYF
J gene: TRBJ2-5; V gene: TRBV20-1; D gene: TRBD2; clone size: many; CDR3 DNA: TGCAGTAGCGGGAGAAGTTTACAGGAGACCCAGTACTTC; CDR3 protein: CSSGRSLQETQYF
J gene: TRBJ2-1; V gene: TRBV5-1; D gene: NA; clone size: NA; CDR3 DNA: TGCGCCAGCAGCTTGAACGGGGGCAACGAGCAGTTCTTC; CDR3 protein: CASSLNGGNEQFF
J gene: TRBJ2-7; V gene: TRBV7-2; D gene: NA; clone size: many; CDR3 DNA: TGTGCCAGCAGGAGGGACGGAACCTACGAGCAGTACTTC; CDR3 protein: CASRRDGTYEQYF
J gene: TRBJ2-2; V gene: TRBV7-3; D gene: NA; clone size: many; CDR3 DNA: TGTGCCAGCAGCTTAAGTGGGGCCGGGGGCGACGGGGAGCTGTTTTTT; CDR3 protein: CASSLSGAGGDGELFF
J gene: TRBJ1-4; V gene: TRBV9; D gene: NA; clone size: NA; CDR3 DNA: TGTGCCAGCAGCGTAGGTCCAGGGCAGGAGGGTGTGGAAAAACTGTTTTTT; CDR3 protein: CASSVGPGQEGVEKLFF
J gene: TRBJ2-7; V gene: TRBV4-1; D gene: TRBD2; clone size: many; CDR3 DNA: TGCGCCAGCAGCCAAGAGGGGACTAGCGGGAGCTACGAGCAGTACTTC; CDR3 protein: CASSQEGTSGSYEQYF
J gene: TRBJ2-3; V gene: TRBV20-1; D gene: TRBD2; clone size: NA; CDR3 DNA: TGCAGTGCTAGTGAAGGGCGGGAGGGAAGAGGTACGCAGTATTTT; CDR3 protein: CSASEGREGRGTQYF